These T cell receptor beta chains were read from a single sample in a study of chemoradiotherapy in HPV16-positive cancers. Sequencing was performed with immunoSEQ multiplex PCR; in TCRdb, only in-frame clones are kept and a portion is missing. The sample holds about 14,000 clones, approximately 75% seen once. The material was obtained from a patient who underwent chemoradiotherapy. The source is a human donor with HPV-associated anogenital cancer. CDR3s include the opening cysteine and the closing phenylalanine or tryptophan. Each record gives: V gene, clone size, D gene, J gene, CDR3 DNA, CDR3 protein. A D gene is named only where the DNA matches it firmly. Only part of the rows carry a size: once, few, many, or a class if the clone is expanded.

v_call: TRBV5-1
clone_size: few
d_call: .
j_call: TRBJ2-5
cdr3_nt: TGCGCCAGCAGACAAGCGGCCGGCCAAGAGACCCAGTACTTC
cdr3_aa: CASRQAAGQETQYF

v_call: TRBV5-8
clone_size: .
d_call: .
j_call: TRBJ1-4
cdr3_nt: TGTGCCAGCAGCTCAAGACAGGATAATGAAAAACTGTTTTTT
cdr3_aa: CASSSRQDNEKLFF

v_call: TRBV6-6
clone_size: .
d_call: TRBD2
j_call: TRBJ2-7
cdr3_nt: TGTGCCAGCAGTTTGCGCCAGCGGGAAACCTACGAGCAGTACTTC
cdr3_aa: CASSLRQRETYEQYF

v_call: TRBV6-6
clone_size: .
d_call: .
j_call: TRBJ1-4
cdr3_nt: TGTGCCAGCAAAAGAAGCACGTGGCCGGTTAATGAAAAACTGTTTTTT
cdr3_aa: CASKRSTWPVNEKLFF

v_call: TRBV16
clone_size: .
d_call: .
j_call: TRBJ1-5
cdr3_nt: TGTGCCAGCAGCCAATCGATACCAGAGAATCAGCCCCAGCATTTT
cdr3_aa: CASSQSIPENQPQHF

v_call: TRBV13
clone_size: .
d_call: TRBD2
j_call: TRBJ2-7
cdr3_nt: TGTGCCAGCAGCCCGAAAGCGGGAGGGCTAAGCGAGCAGTACTTC
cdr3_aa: CASSPKAGGLSEQYF

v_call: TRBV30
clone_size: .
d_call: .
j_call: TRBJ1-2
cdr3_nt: TGTGCCTGGAGTGCAGGGGCCATTCAAGAGCCCACCTTC
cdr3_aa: CAWSAGAIQEPTF

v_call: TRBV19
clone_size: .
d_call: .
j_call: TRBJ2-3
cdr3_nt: TGTGCCAGTAGTATGAAAGGACTCACAAGCACAGATACGCAGTATTTT
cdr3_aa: CASSMKGLTSTDTQYF

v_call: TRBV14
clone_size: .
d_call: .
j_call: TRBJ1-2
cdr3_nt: TGTGCCAGCAGCCAAGGCGTCGGTTCTGGCTACACCTTC
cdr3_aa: CASSQGVGSGYTF

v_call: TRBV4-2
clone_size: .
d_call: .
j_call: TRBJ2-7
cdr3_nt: TGTGCCAGCAGCCAAGATGCGGCAGGTCGGGACGAGCAGTACTTC
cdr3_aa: CASSQDAAGRDEQYF

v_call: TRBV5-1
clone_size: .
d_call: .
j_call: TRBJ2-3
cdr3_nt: TGCGCCAGCAGCCCCCTTGGCGGGATGGAGACAGATACGCAGTATTTT
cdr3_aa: CASSPLGGMETDTQYF

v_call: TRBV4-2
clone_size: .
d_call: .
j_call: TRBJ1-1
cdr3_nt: TGTGCCAGCAGCGCAGGCGAAGGGGGGAACACTGAAGCTTTCTTT
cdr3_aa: CASSAGEGGNTEAFF

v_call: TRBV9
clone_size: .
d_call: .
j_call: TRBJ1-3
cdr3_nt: TGTGCCAGCAGTGGTCCGGGGAACACCATATATTTT
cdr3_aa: CASSGPGNTIYF

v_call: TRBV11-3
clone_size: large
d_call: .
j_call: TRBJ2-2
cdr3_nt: TGTGCCAGCAGCCTCGGGACCGGGGAGCTGTTTTTT
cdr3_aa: CASSLGTGELFF